The T cell receptor beta chain under discussion was sequenced for a study of response to subunit inactivated influenza vaccine. General observations from the study: There was a suggestion from the authors that each seasonal influenza vaccination recruits few new T cells.

Of note for this clonotype: The target antigen is unknown.

TCRdb re-called the RT-PCR reads with MiXCR, one entry per CDR3 protein. Here the sample spans more than 450,000 distinct CDR3 sequences, approximately 10% being singletons. These same data were also listed under a study on T cells expressing NK-cell markers. That paper notes: As the method of synthesis, 5'RACE template switching with UMIs yielded TCR beta cDNA. The contribution of dominant NKG2C+ clonotypes to CD8+ T cells in about six donors was roughly 1.0-7.5%.

The clonotype was recovered from a man over 45 who received an inactivated influenza vaccine. The starting material was PBMCs from blood, obtained on the day of vaccination.

Here the CDR3 reads CASSQDYYLSSYNEQFF. CDR3 DNA sequence: TGCGCCAGCAGCCAAGATTATTACCTAAGCTCCTACAATGAGCAGTTCTTC. The chain uses TRBV4-3 and TRBJ2-1; the D is unclear. The V gene lost 0 bases and the J gene lost 0 bases, with 12 bases spanning the gap. The germline gives CDR1 LGHNA, CDR2 YSLEER. CDR3 length: 17 residues.